This TCR beta chain was recorded in a study of control samples from healthy donors and cancer patients. The assay was immunoSEQ multiplex PCR, and TCRdb's table has in-frame clones only and misses some. Here the sample spans more than 95,000 clones, 70% to 90% being singletons. After removal of 6 bases from V and 2 bases from J, the junction contained 6 bases not matched to a gene. Germline CDR1 and CDR2: MNHEY and SVGEGT. The CDR3 totals 15 residues. This chain links TRBV6-2 or TRBV6-3 with TRBJ2-5, with TRBD1 matching over 10 bases. This clonotype originated in a man aged 55 to 70 in good health. Material: blood. The chain's CDR3 is CASSHDRGQQETQYF. In nucleotides, the CDR3 is TGTGCCAGCAGCCACGACAGGGGGCAACAAGAGACCCAGTACTTC.